The 18 T cell receptor beta chains in this list originate from one sample, sequenced in a study of T cell repertoires in cytomegalovirus infection. TCRdb re-called the reads through MiXCR, storing one row per CDR3 protein. This sample has approximately 590,000 distinct CDR3 sequences; over 35% occur once, and the top ten carry roughly 50%. These receptors are not linked to any known antigen. The specimen was cultured PBMCs, collected from culture after CMV antigen stimulation. The receptors here all came from a human donor in good health (CMV status not recorded). Some clones in this sample may be carry-over from other donors' samples.

This clonotype was detected a few times. V usage is TRBV12-5 and J usage is TRBJ1-2, with D hard to call. Deletions cut 5 bases from V and 8 bases from J, with 12 bases between. This CDR3 has 12 amino acids. CDR1 is LGHNT, CDR2 FRNRAP, per germline. This chain's CDR3 is CASGGTGGGYTF. For the CDR3, the DNA is TGTGCTAGTGGTGGTACGGGAGGGGGCTACACCTTC.

This clonotype has just a few counts. The chain is built from TRBV7-2 and TRBJ2-1, with 8 bases aligning to TRBD2. Germline CDR1 is SGHTA and CDR2 is FQGNSA. The CDR3 is 15 amino acids. V lost 5 bases to trimming and J lost 7 bases; unmatched junction nucleotides: 10. DNA of the CDR3: TGTGCCAGCAGCCCCCGGAGCGGGAGACAGAATGAGCAGTTCTTC. The encoded protein is CASSPRSGRQNEQFF.

This clonotype was counted a single time. The chain recombines TRBV28 with TRBJ2-3; the D gene is possibly TRBD2 (5 bases). This CDR3 contains 16 residues. Trimming stripped 6 bases from V and 6 bases from J, with 22 bases between. Germline CDR1 and CDR2: MDHEN and SYDVKM. In nucleotides, the CDR3 is TGTGCCAGCAGCTCCGGAGGCACCCCCAAAGCGGATACGCAGTATTTT. This codes for CASSSGGTPKADTQYF. Drawing the rest from reference TRBV28 and TRBJ2-3, the complete variable domain is DVKVTQSSRYLVKRTGEKVFLECVQDMDHENMFWYRQDPGLGLRLIYFSYDVKMKEKGDIPEGYSVSREKKERFSLILESASTNQTSMYLCASSSGGTPKADTQYFGPGTRLTVL.

The V and J genes are TRBV27 and TRBJ2-3; 8 bases align to TRBD1. The CDR3 runs 16 residues. Germline assignment: CDR1 MNHEY and CDR2 SMNVEV (reference sequence). V shed 1 base and J 1 base; nucleotides not matched to a gene: 4. The CDR3 DNA follows: TGTGCCAGCAGTTTATACGACAGGGGCGGCACAGATACGCAGTATTTT. It is translated as CASSLYDRGGTDTQYF.

This clonotype was recorded a few times. This chain's CDR3 is CASSLDRDRGYYEQYF. Here the CDR3 DNA reads TGTGCCAGCAGCTTAGACCGGGACAGGGGATACTACGAGCAGTACTTC. The chain carries TRBV7-2 and TRBJ2-7, with 10 bases identical to TRBD1. Losses at the gene ends were 1 base for V and 3 bases for J; bases not matched to a gene: 6. CDR1 is SGHTA, CDR2 FQGNSA, per germline. The CDR3 loop spans 16 amino acids.

This clonotype was detected a few times. The chain combines TRBV12-3 or TRBV12-4 with TRBJ1-3; D might be TRBD1 (5 bases). This CDR3 comprises 18 residues. Trimming left V 6 bases short and J 0 bases short, with 21 bases between. This CDR3 is CASSLGAGGPPSGNTIYF. CDR3 coding DNA: TGTGCCAGCAGCCTAGGGGCAGGCGGACCCCCCTCTGGAAACACCATATATTTT.

V usage is TRBV7-2 and J usage is TRBJ2-3, with D uncertain. This CDR3 has 11 residues. The V end lost 1 base, the J end lost 7 bases, and 3 bases lay between the germline ends. Germline CDR1 reads SGHTA; CDR2 reads FQGNSA. For the CDR3, the DNA is TGTGCCAGCAGCTTAGTTTATACGCAGTATTTT. Translated, it gives CASSLVYTQYF.

There are many counts of this clonotype. J is TRBJ2-7 and V is TRBV7-2; maybe TRBD2 (6 bases). The CDR3 spans 13 residues. Looked up from germline, CDR1 is SGHTA and CDR2 is FQGNSA. V was shortened by 4 bases and J by 2 bases, with 9 bases between the two germline ends. CDR3: CASSSWGAYEQYF. Written as DNA, the CDR3 is TGTGCCAGCAGCTCCTGGGGGGCCTACGAGCAGTACTTC.

V and J are TRBV7-9 and TRBJ2-1, with TRBD2 matching 8 bases. Germline CDR1 reads SEHNR; CDR2 reads FQNEAQ (reference sequence). This CDR3 region has 12 residues. Germline trimming cut 5 bases from V and 8 bases from J; bases unmatched to any gene: 2. The CDR3 region is CASSPREDEQFF. For the CDR3, the DNA is TGTGCCAGCAGCCCGCGGGAGGATGAGCAGTTCTTC.

V and J are TRBV6-2 or TRBV6-3 and TRBJ1-2; D is undetermined. V lost 6 bases to trimming and J lost 6 bases, with 11 bases between them. The CDR3 is 12 residues long. Looked up from germline, CDR1 is MNHEY and CDR2 is SVGEGT. CDR3 amino acids: CASSRPGNGYTF. CDR3 DNA: TGTGCCAGCAGCCGACCGGGGAATGGCTACACCTTC.

The chain combines TRBV7-8 with TRBJ1-1; D uncertain. Deletions cut 2 bases from V and 0 bases from J, with 10 bases between. Germline V gene data show CDR1 as SGHVS and CDR2 as FQNEAQ. The CDR3 contains 15 residues. CDR3 residues: CASSLIAGLNTEAFF. The CDR3 DNA reads TGTGCCAGCAGCTTAATCGCTGGGTTGAACACTGAAGCTTTCTTT.

This chain connects TRBV7-4 to TRBJ2-7, with TRBD1 matching 10 bases. The V gene end was trimmed by 3 bases and the J gene end by 1 base; junction bases not matched to a gene: 12. Germline CDR1 is SGHVT and CDR2 is SQSDAQ. The CDR3 loop spans 18 amino acids. The CDR3 protein is CASSLGTGAGYGSYEQYF. CDR3 in DNA: TGTGCCAGCAGCTTGGGGACAGGGGCGGGCTATGGGTCCTACGAGCAGTACTTC.

This clonotype was observed a few times. The rearrangement uses TRBV7-8 and TRBJ1-2; a weak D match, TRBD1 (6 bases). CDR1 and CDR2 (germline): SGHVS, FQNEAQ. The CDR3 has 16 amino acids. Trimming pared 2 bases from V and 1 base from J, leaving 14 bases between. In DNA form, the CDR3 reads TGTGCCAGCAGCTTAACGCGGTTCAGGGGTAACTATGGCTACACCTTC. Encoded protein: CASSLTRFRGNYGYTF. The full variable domain, rest sourced from reference TRBV7-8 and TRBJ1-2, is GAGVSQSPRYKVAKRGQDVALRCDPISGHVSLFWYQQALGQGPEFLTYFQNEAQLDKSGLPSDRFFAERPEGSVSTLKIQRTQQEDSAVYLCASSLTRFRGNYGYTFGSGTRLTVV.

The V and J genes are TRBV6-2 or TRBV6-3 and TRBJ2-1; 10 positions match TRBD2. This CDR3 is built from 13 residues. CDR1 is MNHEY and CDR2 is SVGEGT in the germline V gene. Trimming removed 11 bases from V and 7 bases from J; junction bases left unmatched: 8. CDR3 amino acids: CAGRTSGRNEQFF. CDR3 bases: TGTGCCGGAAGGACTAGCGGACGGAATGAGCAGTTCTTC.

In this sample, this clonotype turned up many times. V usage is TRBV11-2 and J usage is TRBJ2-7; D remains ambiguous. The germline V and J ends were trimmed by 1 base and 4 bases, with 8 bases remaining between them. The germline V gene encodes CDR1 SGHAT and CDR2 FQNNGV. The CDR3 runs to 13 residues. The DNA of the CDR3 is TGTGCCAGCAGCTTAGGAGTGGAGTACGAGCAGTACTTC. This sequence encodes CASSLGVEYEQYF.

This clonotype was counted between two and nine times. The chain couples TRBV4-1 to TRBJ1-2, with 7 nucleotides matching TRBD1. V gave up 4 bases and J gave up 1 base; unmatched junction bases: 9. The CDR3 consists of 16 residues. Looked up from germline, CDR1 is MGHRA and CDR2 is YSYEKL. CDR3 loop: CASSPRQGLINYGYTF. DNA of the CDR3: TGCGCCAGCAGCCCCCGACAGGGTTTGATTAACTATGGCTACACCTTC.

The chain joins TRBV7-8 to TRBJ2-2; D is undetermined. The CDR3 covers 13 residues. Per the germline V gene, CDR1 is SGHVS and CDR2 is FQNEAQ. With 3 bases removed from V and 2 bases from J, the gap between germline ends came to 4 bases. CDR3 nucleotide sequence: TGTGCCAGCAGCTTTATTAACACCGGGGAGCTGTTTTTT. This sequence encodes CASSFINTGELFF.

In DNA, the CDR3 is TGTGCCAGCCAAGGGCGGGGGTACGAGCAGTACTTC. Translating gives CASQGRGYEQYF. V is TRBV27 and J is TRBJ2-7, with 7 positions matching TRBD2. The CDR3 is 12 amino acids. V shed 8 bases, J shed 4 bases, and the junction held 5 bases outside the gene matches. Germline lookup yields CDR1 MNHEY and CDR2 SMNVEV (reference sequence).